The rows below give T cell receptor beta chains drawn from one sample of a study of OX40 agonist ivuxolimab in advanced cancers. Generated by immunoSEQ multiplex PCR, the TCRdb table keeps only in-frame clones and is missing some. The data hold about 19,000 clones, with about 92% observed a single time. The starting material was CD4+ or CD8+ T cells sorted from blood, obtained in a trial of the OX40 agonist ivuxolimab. The receptors originated from an adult with an advanced solid tumor such as melanoma, head and neck, liver or kidney cancer. The conserved cysteine and the conserved F or W are not part of the CDR3 here. Fields, in order: J gene, V gene, CDR3 protein.

J gene: TRBJ2-4
V gene: TRBV21-1
CDR3 protein: ASSLGQGYIGAKNIQY

J gene: TRBJ2-7
V gene: TRBV11-2
CDR3 protein: ASSLSGNRGEQY

J gene: TRBJ2-4
V gene: TRBV11-3
CDR3 protein: ASSSRELAKNIQY

J gene: TRBJ2-4
V gene: TRBV4-1
CDR3 protein: ASSQEGISGTGNIQY

J gene: TRBJ2-2
V gene: TRBV27
CDR3 protein: ASSLSRRVTGELF

J gene: TRBJ2-1
V gene: TRBV27
CDR3 protein: ASSTPDGNNEQF

J gene: TRBJ1-1
V gene: TRBV7-2
CDR3 protein: ASSFGVAEAF

J gene: TRBJ2-1
V gene: TRBV4-1
CDR3 protein: ASSHPTGYNEQF

J gene: TRBJ2-3
V gene: TRBV11-2
CDR3 protein: ASSGTGTKYFDTQY

J gene: TRBJ1-5
V gene: TRBV19
CDR3 protein: ASSQGGAQPQH

J gene: TRBJ2-7
V gene: TRBV7-6
CDR3 protein: ASSSRNEQY

J gene: TRBJ1-2
V gene: TRBV6-6
CDR3 protein: ASNPGPVPYGYT

J gene: TRBJ2-3
V gene: TRBV5-1
CDR3 protein: ASSLVGGLGDTQY

J gene: TRBJ2-5
V gene: TRBV29-1
CDR3 protein: SVEWVKIQETQY

J gene: TRBJ1-2
V gene: TRBV5-4
CDR3 protein: ASTQWGGGGYT

J gene: TRBJ1-5
V gene: TRBV7-6
CDR3 protein: ASSLAQGPSNQPQH

J gene: TRBJ1-2
V gene: TRBV5-1
CDR3 protein: ASSLAGGPYGYT

J gene: TRBJ2-7
V gene: TRBV4-3
CDR3 protein: ASSPAPRGAYEQY

J gene: TRBJ2-1
V gene: TRBV6-5
CDR3 protein: ASSYSKGNEQF

J gene: TRBJ2-7
V gene: TRBV10-3
CDR3 protein: AISESDRTYEQY

J gene: TRBJ2-1
V gene: TRBV6-5
CDR3 protein: ASRPDRGNYNEQF

J gene: TRBJ1-2
V gene: TRBV25-1
CDR3 protein: ASSPGTSYGYT

J gene: TRBJ1-5
V gene: TRBV30
CDR3 protein: ASSDSNQPQH

J gene: TRBJ2-1
V gene: TRBV30
CDR3 protein: AWSVIAGGINEQF

J gene: TRBJ1-3
V gene: TRBV7-8
CDR3 protein: ASSLTISGNTIY

J gene: TRBJ1-5
V gene: TRBV6-1
CDR3 protein: ASSERAAYSNQPQH

J gene: TRBJ2-5
V gene: TRBV9
CDR3 protein: ASSGTGLAGETQY

J gene: TRBJ2-3
V gene: TRBV27
CDR3 protein: ASSHQGGDTQY

J gene: TRBJ1-6
V gene: TRBV27
CDR3 protein: ASSSLRQGYNSPLH

J gene: TRBJ2-1
V gene: TRBV28
CDR3 protein: ASILTSGYNEQF

J gene: TRBJ1-4
V gene: TRBV7-9
CDR3 protein: ASSLARVNGEKLF

J gene: TRBJ2-1
V gene: TRBV15
CDR3 protein: ATSRSGEGVPYEQF

J gene: TRBJ2-1
V gene: TRBV9
CDR3 protein: ASSEGRFYNEQF

J gene: TRBJ2-1
V gene: TRBV4-3
CDR3 protein: ASSQEVGAKEQF

J gene: TRBJ2-1
V gene: TRBV10-2
CDR3 protein: ASSPSTSASPNEQF

J gene: TRBJ2-2
V gene: TRBV27
CDR3 protein: ASSNTGELF

J gene: TRBJ1-5
V gene: TRBV28
CDR3 protein: ASSPRDRVTSNQPQH

J gene: TRBJ2-3
V gene: TRBV2
CDR3 protein: ASGSEGGTDTQY

J gene: TRBJ2-2
V gene: TRBV19
CDR3 protein: ASSPSLGAGELF

J gene: TRBJ2-7
V gene: TRBV27
CDR3 protein: ASSLLGTQGYEQY

J gene: TRBJ1-1
V gene: TRBV11-2
CDR3 protein: ASSEQVGRPTEAF

J gene: TRBJ2-7
V gene: TRBV27
CDR3 protein: ASTYRVGLEQY

J gene: TRBJ2-1
V gene: TRBV7-9
CDR3 protein: ASSSFDGSSYNEQF

J gene: TRBJ2-7
V gene: TRBV7-9
CDR3 protein: ASSPGVDEQY

J gene: TRBJ2-5
V gene: TRBV27
CDR3 protein: ASSLLAGGGLQETQY